Following are 28 T cell receptor beta chains from one sample sequenced in a study of shared clonotypes between healthy human individuals. Clones were sequenced by immunoSEQ multiplex PCR, and TCRdb holds only the in-frame ones, with some missing. The sample holds 2 million to 2.5 million clones; roughly 90% are singletons and the top ten take around 0.4%. The specimen sequenced was naive CD4+ T cells from PBMCs. Described subset: CD45RA+ positively selected. These receptors originate from a man younger than 30 in good health. Some clones in this sample may be carry-over from other donors' samples.

This chain links TRBV2 with TRBJ1-2; D unclear. The CDR3 contains 15 residues. The V end lost 1 base, the J end lost 8 bases, and 17 bases lay between the germline ends. CDR1 is SNHLY and CDR2 is FYNNEI in the germline V gene. This chain's CDR3 is CASSEGSGTLRGYTF. The CDR3 nucleotides are TGTGCCAGCAGTGAAGGGTCGGGTACTCTACGCGGCTACACCTTC.

The CDR3 DNA follows: TGCGCCAGCAGCCACCTCGGGGCCGACACTGAAGCTTTCTTT. Amino acid sequence: CASSHLGADTEAFF. The chain employs TRBV4-3 and TRBJ1-1; maybe TRBD1 (5 bases). V shed 3 bases and J shed 3 bases, with 11 bases lying between them. The CDR3 covers 14 residues. The V gene's germline CDR1 is LGHNA and CDR2 YSLEER.

Regarding this clone: The same CDR3 is also encoded by other DNA sequences in this sample. The chain joins TRBV7-3 to TRBJ2-5, with 14 bases aligning to TRBD2. The CDR3 is 15 amino acids. The V gene end was trimmed by 5 bases and the J gene end by 4 bases; junction bases not matched to a gene: 3. Germline V gene lookup returns CDR1 SGHTA and CDR2 FQGTGA. The CDR3 is CASSVGLAGGETQYF. DNA for the CDR3: TGTGCCAGCAGCGTAGGACTAGCGGGAGGAGAGACCCAGTACTTC.

This clone was detected only once. J is TRBJ1-1 and V is TRBV5-1; the D gene is possibly TRBD1 (5 bases). The CDR3 is 12 amino acids. V was clipped by 3 bases and J by 12 bases, with 15 bases between them. The V gene's germline CDR1 is SGHRS and CDR2 YFSETQ. The CDR3 coding sequence is TGCGCCAGCAGCTCCGGACACGACGACCCTTTCTTT. This gives the protein CASSSGHDDPFF. The full variable domain, rest sourced from reference TRBV5-1 and TRBJ1-1, is KAGVTQTPRYLIKTRGQQVTLSCSPISGHRSVSWYQQTPGQGLQFLFEYFSETQRNKGNFPGRFSGRQFSNSRSEMNVSTLELGDSALYLCASSSGHDDPFFGQGTRLTVV.

V usage is TRBV6-5 and J usage is TRBJ1-3, with D unresolved. The CDR3 spans 13 residues. Germline CDR1 is MNHEY and CDR2 is SVGAGI. Trimming stripped 7 bases from V and 4 bases from J, with 11 bases between. This CDR3 is CASINTQGNTIYF. In DNA form, the CDR3 reads TGTGCCAGCATTAATACACAAGGAAACACCATATATTTT.

About this clone: The sample carries other DNA sequences with the same CDR3. The V call is TRBV30, the J call TRBJ1-2; D is unclear. The CDR3 extends over 12 amino acids. The germline V gene encodes CDR1 GTSNPN and CDR2 SVGIG (reference sequence). Deletions cut 5 bases from V and 0 bases from J, with 7 bases between. Here the CDR3 reads CAWSATNYGYTF. The CDR3 DNA sequence: TGTGCCTGGTCGGCGACTAACTATGGCTACACCTTC.

This rearrangement joins TRBV2 to TRBJ1-1; the match to TRBD1 covers 7 bases. This CDR3 has 12 amino acids. Germline V lookup: CDR1 SNHLY, CDR2 FYNNEI. Trimming removed 6 bases from V and 4 bases from J; junction bases left unmatched: 2. The CDR3 loop reads CASRRQGTEAFF. The CDR3 DNA follows: TGTGCCAGCAGAAGACAGGGCACTGAAGCTTTCTTT. Filled out from reference TRBV2 and TRBJ1-1, the complete variable domain reads EPEVTQTPSHQVTQMGQEVILRCVPISNHLYFYWYRQILGQKVEFLVSFYNNEISEKSEIFDDQFSVERPDGSNFTLKIRSTKLEDSAMYFCASRRQGTEAFFGQGTRLTVV.

The J gene is TRBJ1-2, the V gene TRBV7-9, with D possibly being TRBD1 (6 bases). The length of the CDR3 is 15 residues. With 6 bases removed from V and 4 bases from J, the gap between germline ends came to 18 bases. Germline-derived CDR1 and CDR2 are SEHNR and FQNEAQ (reference sequence). DNA of the CDR3: TGTGCCAGCAGTCAAAGACAGGATGGGACCTATGGCTACACCTTC. Translation gives CASSQRQDGTYGYTF.

The chain recombines TRBV2 with TRBJ1-6; no reliable D call. Trimming shortened V by 4 bases and J by 0 bases, and 13 bases separated the two germline ends. CDR1 and CDR2 (germline): SNHLY, FYNNEI. CDR3 length: 17 amino acids. As DNA, the CDR3 is TGTGCCAGCAGTGCTGGCAGCCGACCCTCCTATAATTCACCCCTCCACTTT. It translates to CASSAGSRPSYNSPLHF.

J is TRBJ1-2 and V is TRBV5-1, with D unclear. Trimming shortened V by 0 bases and J by 2 bases, and 11 bases separated the two germline ends. Germline V lookup: CDR1 SGHRS, CDR2 YFSETQ. The CDR3 is made up of 15 amino acids. CDR3 nucleotide sequence: TGCGCCAGCAGCTTGGCCGGCTTCGGGAACTATGGCTACACCTTC. Translation gives CASSLAGFGNYGYTF. The full variable domain, its missing parts supplied by reference TRBV5-1 and TRBJ1-2, is KAGVTQTPRYLIKTRGQQVTLSCSPISGHRSVSWYQQTPGQGLQFLFEYFSETQRNKGNFPGRFSGRQFSNSRSEMNVSTLELGDSALYLCASSLAGFGNYGYTFGSGTRLTVV.

This chain joins TRBV2 and TRBJ2-5, with 14 nucleotides matching TRBD2. The CDR3 spans 13 residues. Per germline, CDR1 SNHLY and CDR2 FYNNEI. V lost 10 bases, J lost 4 bases, and 2 bases stayed unmatched. The CDR3 DNA reads TGTGCCACCGGGACTAGCGGGAGAGAGACCCAGTACTTC. Translated, it gives CATGTSGRETQYF.

This clone was seen a single time. The rearrangement uses TRBV5-1 and TRBJ2-1; D is undetermined. CDR1 is SGHRS and CDR2 is YFSETQ in the germline V gene. The CDR3 is 14 amino acids. V was pared by 0 bases and J by 7 bases, with 11 bases between. CDR3 sequence (DNA): TGCGCCAGCAGCTTGGGGCCAATCGGAAATGAGCAGTTCTTC. It translates to CASSLGPIGNEQFF.

Comments on this clone: Distinct nucleotide sequences in the sample also encode this CDR3. V is TRBV5-1 and J is TRBJ1-2; tentatively, D is TRBD1 (5 bases). The CDR3 sequence is 14 residues long. CDR1 and CDR2 from the germline V gene are SGHRS and YFSETQ. The ends were cut back, 0 bases at V and 7 bases at J, with 13 bases in the middle. The DNA of the CDR3 is TGCGCCAGCAGCTTGGGGCAGGGAACGATTGGCTACACCTTC. It is translated as CASSLGQGTIGYTF.

In regard to this clone: One end of the junction fails to match germline, which may point to a read error. As DNA, the CDR3 is TGTGCCAGCAGCTTAATGGGACAACTCTTGCACTTC. Translation gives CASSLMGQLLHF. This chain joins TRBV7-9 and TRBJ2-7, with D tentatively TRBD1 (6 bases). This CDR3 is 12 amino acids long. Germline CDR1 reads SEHNR; CDR2 reads FQNEAQ (reference sequence).

In DNA, the CDR3 is TGTGCCAGCAGCTCCGCGGGTGCTAGCGGGAGACGTTACTCCTACAATGAGCAGTTCTTC. It codes for CASSSAGASGRRYSYNEQFF. This sequence joins TRBV5-4 and TRBJ2-1; TRBD2 matches at 10 bases. The V and J ends lost 3 bases and 0 bases, in that order; junction bases with no gene match: 15. Germline CDR1 reads SGHNT; CDR2 reads YYREEE (reference sequence). The CDR3 totals 20 residues.

In DNA, the CDR3 is TGTGCCAGCAGTTACGGGGGGATGGCTAATGAAAAACTGTTTTTT. The encoded protein is CASSYGGMANEKLFF. The chain recombines TRBV6-5 with TRBJ1-4, with a possible D match to TRBD1 (5 bases). V was trimmed by 2 bases and J by 3 bases, leaving 10 bases between them. Germline CDR1 is MNHEY and CDR2 is SVGAGI. The CDR3 extends over 15 amino acids.

The chain links TRBV6-1 to TRBJ1-2; no definite D call. The germline V and J ends were trimmed by 1 base and 12 bases, with 15 bases remaining between them. The CDR3 spans 13 residues. CDR1 is MNHNS, CDR2 SASEGT, per germline. For the CDR3, the DNA is TGTGCCAGCAGTGAAGGGCGGGGTGCACGTAACACCTTC. It specifies CASSEGRGARNTF.

The chain is built from TRBV29-1 and TRBJ2-2; D is unresolved. This CDR3 is built from 12 residues. V was pared by 3 bases and J by 3 bases, with 5 bases between. Germline CDR1 reads SQVTM; CDR2 reads ANQGSEA. CDR3 sequence: CSVDEDTGELFF. CDR3 DNA sequence: TGCAGCGTTGATGAGGACACCGGGGAGCTGTTTTTT.

V gene TRBV6-5 combines with J gene TRBJ2-7; D remains unclear. V was cut by 1 base and J by 3 bases, with 10 bases left in between. The CDR3 has 14 residues. Germline CDR1 MNHEY, CDR2 SVGAGI. The CDR3 sequence is CASSYYGRSYEQYF. CDR3 in DNA: TGTGCCAGCAGTTACTACGGCAGGAGCTACGAGCAGTACTTC.

This sequence joins TRBV29-1 and TRBJ2-1; TRBD2 agrees at 7 bases. The CDR3 spans 14 residues. Germline values: CDR1 SQVTM, CDR2 ANQGSEA. The J segment lost 0 bases and the V segment lost 5 bases, leaving 4 bases of the junction unmatched. CDR3 nucleotides: TGCAGCGTTAAAGCGGGGAGCTCCTACAATGAGCAGTTCTTC. It encodes CSVKAGSSYNEQFF.

The gene calls are TRBV28 and TRBJ2-7, with 8 bases that match TRBD1. The CDR3 length is 13 residues. CDR1 and CDR2 (germline): MDHEN, SYDVKM. The ends lost 4 bases at V and 3 bases at J; junction bases unmatched: 2. The DNA of the CDR3 is TGTGCCAGCAGTTACGGACAGGGCTACGAGCAGTACTTC. It is translated as CASSYGQGYEQYF.

V usage is TRBV9 and J usage is TRBJ2-1; D gene ambiguous. The CDR3 loop spans 12 amino acids. The germline V and J ends were trimmed by 0 bases and 10 bases, with 8 bases remaining between them. Germline-derived CDR1 and CDR2 are SGDLS and YYNGEE. Written as DNA, the CDR3 is TGTGCCAGCAGCGTAGAGACCAACGAGCAGTTCTTC. As protein: CASSVETNEQFF.

V and J are TRBV29-1 and TRBJ2-1; D unresolved. Germline loops: CDR1 SQVTM, CDR2 ANQGSEA. The CDR3 runs to 14 residues. Trimming removed 1 base at V and 2 bases at J, with 9 bases between. CDR3 DNA sequence: TGCAGCGTTGAAGGTCTAGAGACCTACAATGAGCAGTTCTTC. Protein: CSVEGLETYNEQFF.

The sample holds one count of this clone. The V call is TRBV5-4, the J call TRBJ2-1; the match to TRBD2 covers 11 bases. The V segment lost 4 bases and the J segment 4 bases; nucleotides outside the gene matches: 4. This CDR3 has 15 residues. Germline V gene data show CDR1 as SGHNT and CDR2 as YYREEE (reference sequence). Here the CDR3 DNA reads TGTGCCAGCAGCCAGGGACTAGCGGATTACAATGAGCAGTTCTTC. Amino acids: CASSQGLADYNEQFF.

The V and J genes are TRBV29-1 and TRBJ1-5; 8 bases map to TRBD1. There are 16 residues in the CDR3. From germline, CDR1 is SQVTM and CDR2 ANQGSEA. Trimming at V came to 6 bases and at J to 2 bases, leaving 12 bases not matched to a gene. The chain's CDR3 is CSVPPGGRGGNQPQHF. The CDR3 DNA sequence: TGCAGCGTACCTCCAGGGGGCCGGGGAGGCAATCAGCCCCAGCATTTT.

Details on this clone: Different DNA sequences within this sample yield the same CDR3. CDR3 protein: CASSLGGATNEKLFF. Here the CDR3 DNA reads TGCGCCAGCAGCTTGGGTGGGGCAACTAATGAAAAACTGTTTTTT. This chain connects TRBV5-1 to TRBJ1-4; D call uncertain. The CDR3 totals 15 residues. Per the germline V gene, CDR1 is SGHRS and CDR2 is YFSETQ. V lost 0 bases to trimming and J lost 0 bases, with 6 bases between them.

The V gene is TRBV6-5, the J gene TRBJ1-5; 7 bases align to TRBD1. This CDR3 has 13 residues. J gave up 7 bases and V 6 bases, and 6 bases lay outside the gene matches. Germline-derived CDR1 and CDR2 are MNHEY and SVGAGI. CDR3 region: CASRDRAGQPQHF. CDR3 in DNA: TGTGCCAGCAGAGACAGGGCGGGGCAGCCCCAGCATTTT.

The rearrangement uses TRBV6-5 and TRBJ2-7, with D possibly TRBD2 on 6 matching bases. The CDR3 has 15 amino acids. The V gene lost 0 bases and the J gene lost 2 bases, with 11 bases spanning the gap. Germline values: CDR1 MNHEY, CDR2 SVGAGI. CDR3 sequence reads: CASSYSFTGAYEQYF. The DNA for the CDR3 is TGTGCCAGCAGTTACTCGTTTACGGGGGCCTACGAGCAGTACTTC.